Below are 10 T cell receptor beta chains sequenced from a single sample in a study of blood T cell repertoires in COVID-19. Profiling relied on immunoSEQ multiplex PCR, and the TCRdb table lists in-frame clones only, not all of them. The sample records roughly 410,000 clones, roughly 90% being singletons. Sequenced sample: peripheral blood. The source is a man aged 35-49 years with acute or convalescent COVID-19.

The chain recombines TRBV29-1 with TRBJ1-5; no clear D gene. This CDR3 is 13 amino acids long. V was cut by 2 bases and J by 5 bases, with 10 bases left in between. CDR1 SQVTM and CDR2 ANQGSEA come from the germline V gene. The CDR3 region has the DNA TGCAGCGTTGAAATGGGAGGAGATCAGCCCCAGCATTTT. The encoded protein is CSVEMGGDQPQHF.

The J gene is TRBJ2-1, the V gene TRBV27; 11 bases line up with TRBD2. The CDR3 is 17 residues long. Losses at the gene ends were 4 bases for V and 4 bases for J; bases not matched to a gene: 9. Germline V CDR1 and CDR2: MNHEY, SMNVEV (reference sequence). CDR3 in DNA: TGTGCCAGCAGTTCTTCACTAGCGGGGGTCTCTTACAATGAGCAGTTCTTC. Amino acid sequence: CASSSSLAGVSYNEQFF.

The V and J genes are TRBV12-3 or TRBV12-4 and TRBJ1-4; D unclear. V lost 5 bases to trimming and J lost 5 bases, with 9 bases between them. The CDR3 runs 13 residues. The CDR3 loop is CASSRGLNEKLFF. The DNA of the CDR3 is TGTGCCAGCAGTCGCGGCTTAAATGAAAAACTGTTTTTT.

This clone has just one count. This sequence joins TRBV19 and TRBJ1-1, with D hard to call. V lost 1 base and J 1 base, leaving 7 bases between the germline ends. Per the germline V gene, CDR1 is LNHDA and CDR2 is SQIVND (reference sequence). The CDR3 covers 14 residues. CDR3 sequence: CASSIGRENTEAFF. In DNA, the CDR3 is TGTGCCAGTAGTATAGGGAGAGAGAACACTGAAGCTTTCTTT.

The chain joins TRBV15 to TRBJ1-3; 11 bases fit TRBD1. CDR3 length equals 15 residues. Trimming removed 5 bases from V and 2 bases from J; junction bases left unmatched: 2. Germline V lookup: CDR1 LNHNV, CDR2 YYDKDF (reference sequence). The CDR3 protein is CATSPDRGPGNTIYF. The CDR3 bases are TGTGCCACCAGCCCGGACAGGGGGCCTGGAAACACCATATATTTT.

The rearrangement uses TRBV5-5 and TRBJ2-2; TRBD1 is a possible D gene (6 bases). CDR1 and CDR2 (germline): SGHKS, YYEKEE (reference sequence). The CDR3 length is 16 residues. V lost 2 bases, J lost 1 base, and 12 bases lay in between. CDR3 nucleotide sequence: TGTGCCAGCAGCTTTATACCGGGACAGAACACCGGGGAGCTGTTTTTT. It specifies CASSFIPGQNTGELFF.

This chain connects TRBV4-2 to TRBJ2-1; 13 bases map to TRBD2. Germline CDR1 reads LGHNA; CDR2 reads YNFKEQ. Trimming at V came to 5 bases and at J to 0 bases, leaving 7 bases not matched to a gene. The CDR3 spans 18 residues. DNA for the CDR3: TGTGCCAGCAGCAAAAGGACTAGCGGGGGTAGCTCCTACAATGAGCAGTTCTTC. This encodes CASSKRTSGGSSYNEQFF.

This chain joins TRBV7-9 and TRBJ1-3; no clear D gene. The CDR3 totals 14 residues. Germline lookup yields CDR1 SEHNR and CDR2 FQNEAQ (reference sequence). V was trimmed by 5 bases and J by 7 bases, leaving 15 bases between them. This CDR3 is CASSLNLAGNTIYF. CDR3 nucleotides: TGTGCCAGCAGCCTCAACCTGGCCGGGAACACCATATATTTT. The full variable domain, with the rest looked up from reference TRBV7-9 and TRBJ1-3, is DTGVSQNPRHKITKRGQNVTFRCDPISEHNRLYWYRQTLGQGPEFLTYFQNEAQLEKSRLLSDRFSAERPKGSFSTLEIQRTEQGDSAMYLCASSLNLAGNTIYFGEGSWLTVV.

The chain has TRBV30 and TRBJ2-5; TRBD1 is a possible D gene (6 bases). The CDR3 runs 12 residues. The V end lost 0 bases, the J end lost 5 bases, and 7 bases lay between the germline ends. From germline, CDR1 is GTSNPN and CDR2 SVGIG (reference sequence). The CDR3 DNA follows: TGTGCCTGGAGTGTGGGGGCGGAGACCCAGTACTTC. This sequence encodes CAWSVGAETQYF.

This clone was recorded only once. The chain joins TRBV10-3 to TRBJ1-2, with 7 nucleotides matching TRBD1. CDR1 ENHRY and CDR2 SYGVKD come from the germline V gene. After removal of 10 bases from V and 4 bases from J, the junction contained 6 bases not matched to a gene. The CDR3 sequence is 12 residues long. CDR3: CATLQGIYGYTF. The CDR3 DNA follows: TGTGCCACCCTACAGGGGATCTATGGCTACACCTTC.